This TCR beta chain was sequenced for a study of T cells in localized non-small cell lung cancer (TCRdb year 2020). A note on the overall study: Comparing tumors with uninvolved tumor-adjacent lungs, the study looked at the T cell repertoires of fewer than 250 patients with early-stage NSCLC. All 240 or so NSCLC patients in the cohort were treatment-naive and had localized lung tumors that were resected. A mean age of around 66 years was recorded for the NSCLC patients, of whom under 150 were male and around 100 were female.

This clone showed up just once. The target of this receptor is not known. No clone much larger than this one lies a single base away; base qualities are absent. Points the paper makes about the study in general: Because of the exploratory design, TCR variables were selected using unadjusted p-values without false-discovery rate correction. Uninvolved tumor-adjacent lung showed the highest T cell clonality, higher than tumor, which suggests more focused antigenic responses in the adjacent lung. A median of around 57 of the top 100 tumor clones were detected in paired uninvolved adjacent lung, and 25 to 35 of these tumor clones were also found among the top 100 clones of the paired uninvolved adjacent lung. Because multi-region tumor sequencing was not performed, intratumor heterogeneity could not be ruled out. Longer overall survival was associated with higher T cell density in blood, whereas shorter survival was associated with higher clonality in adjacent lung.

TCR beta CDR3 regions were sequenced from DNA using the immunoSEQ Assay. Processing in the source paper ran as follows. To compute T cell density, TCR beta template counts were normalized to usable DNA, which was estimated by amplifying housekeeping genes. The preseqR package was used to estimate richness by extrapolating to 400,000 templates for PBMC samples and to 120,000 templates for tissue samples. Clonality was defined by subtracting Pielou's evenness from one. Tissue-enriched TCRs were identified through differential abundance testing performed on productive amino-acid clonotypes, with a minimum total count of 5 and an alpha of 0.1. The Jaccard Index and the Morisita Overlap Index were used to measure repertoire overlap between compartments. GLIPH grouped TCR beta CDR3s together with public tetramer-defined viral CDR3s, and a viral motif had to include at least three viral sequences and show V-gene enrichment. The immuneACCESS repertoire file appears here via TCRdb, limited to in-frame rearrangements. These files lack a portion of the clones; in checked studies, under half of the deficit traces to unresolved V genes, and the cause of the others is not known. From that table come the V and J calls and clone size; the DNA was used to work out D and trimming. This sample has 6,000 to 10,000 clones in its table, and about 93% of those were observed once. Of the sample, around 3% is held by the ten largest clones.

V drops 5 bases and J drops 4 bases, leaving 13 bases in between. CDR1 and CDR2, per the germline V gene, are SNHLY and FYNNEI. Counted from cysteine to phenylalanine, this CDR3 has 14 amino acids. Only the CDR3 part of the read is kept: 42 bases, read in frame from the first base. At diagnosis, peripheral blood, uninvolved tumor-adjacent lung and tumor were collected and stored as a combination of fresh-frozen and FFPE material. For TCR repertoire profiling, blood samples were analyzed as peripheral blood mononuclear cells. This clonotype originated in a woman aged 40-70 years with stage I lung adenocarcinoma. The sequence links TRBV2 to TRBJ2-3; the D gene is unclear. The sequences come from peripheral blood, collected before any cancer treatment. The CDR3 region has the sequence CASSTSETADTQYF. The nucleotides are TGTGCCAGCAGTACGAGTGAGACGGCAGATACGCAGTATTTT.